The T cell receptor beta chain under discussion was sequenced for a study of circulating and synovial CD4+ cells in juvenile arthritis. The study's findings and limits: Bulk blood CD4 samples held at least an order of magnitude more or fewer genomes than CPL. The pathogenic-like versus bulk T cell difference escaped Vbeta family analysis.

The V end lost 3 bases, the J end lost 1 base, and 6 bases lay between the germline ends. Per germline, CDR1 MNHEY and CDR2 SVGAGI. The CDR3 sequence is 13 residues long. Note on this clone: As yet, its antigen is unknown.

TCRdb's copy holds only in-frame clones and misses some; the assay was immunoSEQ multiplex PCR. In the table there are around 30,000 clones, nearly 95% of which are singletons. The chain has TRBV6-5 and TRBJ2-5, with D unclear. The source is a human donor with juvenile idiopathic arthritis. Sequencing was done on a sample of CD4+ T cells from blood. The CDR3 DNA follows: TGTGCCAGCAGTTATACAGTCCAAGAGACCCAGTACTTC. Its translation: CASSYTVQETQYF.